Shown below are 19 T cell receptor beta chains from a single sample sequenced in a study of T cells in Graves' hyperthyroidism and ophthalmopathy. TCR beta CDR3 regions were amplified from RNA transcripts. The TCR CDR3 first-round RT-PCR relied on the HTBI primer set. TCRdb processed the multiplex PCR reads anew with MiXCR; each CDR3 protein has one entry. In the table there are 600,000 to 800,000 distinct CDR3 sequences, about 35% of which are singletons. The sequenced sample consisted of blood. These receptors came from a woman in her thirties or forties with Graves' hyperthyroidism.

As concerns this clonotype: The conserved final phenylalanine or tryptophan is absent from the CDR3, which likely points to a read error. The rearrangement joins TRBV10-3 to TRBJ1-2; 7 nucleotides match TRBD1. Per germline, CDR1 ENHRY and CDR2 SYGVKD. The CDR3 runs to 14 residues. CDR3 residues: CASSQGQVIDGYTS. The CDR3, as DNA: TGTGCCAGCAGTCAAGGACAGGTGATTGATGGCTACACCTCC.

This sequence joins TRBV7-9 and TRBJ2-7, with 12 nucleotides matching TRBD2. The V segment lost 2 bases and the J segment 0 bases; nucleotides outside the gene matches: 2. The V gene's germline CDR1 is SEHNR and CDR2 FQNEAQ (reference sequence). The CDR3 has 16 residues. The CDR3 region is CASSLTTSGGSYEQYF. DNA of the CDR3: TGTGCCAGCAGCTTAACGACTAGCGGGGGCTCCTACGAGCAGTACTTC.

In this sample, this clonotype turned up many times. The V call is TRBV10-3, the J call TRBJ2-2; D gene ambiguous. The CDR3 consists of 14 residues. CDR1 and CDR2 from the germline V gene are ENHRY and SYGVKD. Trimming took off 7 bases at V and 0 bases at J, with 9 bases between the two ends. The CDR3 coding sequence is TGTGCCATCAATCCGGGCGCGAACACCGGGGAGCTGTTTTTT. This translates into CAINPGANTGELFF.

The V and J genes are TRBV7-3 and TRBJ1-3; no definite D call. The CDR3 spans 13 residues. Deletions cut 5 bases from V and 5 bases from J, with 10 bases between. The germline V gene has CDR1 SGHTA and CDR2 FQGTGA. The chain's CDR3 is CASSHGSRNTIYF. The CDR3 DNA sequence: TGTGCCAGCAGCCACGGGAGCAGAAACACCATATATTTT.

In its sample, this clonotype was seen many times. This chain joins TRBV2 and TRBJ1-2, with D perhaps TRBD1 (5 bases). V was shortened by 3 bases and J by 6 bases, with 11 bases between the two germline ends. The CDR3 runs to 13 residues. Germline lookup yields CDR1 SNHLY and CDR2 FYNNEI. The CDR3 protein is CASSEGPFHGYTF. CDR3 bases: TGTGCCAGCAGTGAGGGACCGTTTCATGGCTACACCTTC.

Remarks on this clonotype: A much larger clone lies one base from this, so it may be a read error. The gene calls are TRBV6-5 and TRBJ2-5, with no clear D. V gave up 5 bases and J gave up 5 bases, with 12 bases separating them. Per germline, CDR1 MNHEY and CDR2 SVGAGI. The CDR3 spans 13 residues. The CDR3 loop is CASSPLPGETQYF. DNA of the CDR3: TGTGCCAGCAGTCCTCTGCCCGGCGAGACCCAGTACTTC.

For this clonotype: Germline is not matched at one junction end, which may reflect a read error. CDR3 sequence (DNA): TGCAGTGCTACAGGGAGCGGCTTC. It codes for CSATGSGF. V usage is TRBV20-1 and J usage is TRBJ2-5, with D perhaps TRBD1 or TRBD2 (5 bases each). This CDR3 spans 8 amino acids. From germline, CDR1 is DFQATT and CDR2 SNEGSKA (reference sequence).

This clonotype was seen a few times. The rearrangement uses TRBV4-1 and TRBJ1-2, with 8 positions matching TRBD1. V trimming: 1 base; J trimming: 4 bases; junction bases outside the gene matches: 8. This CDR3 is 16 amino acids long. CDR1 and CDR2 from the germline V gene are MGHRA and YSYEKL. The CDR3 protein is CASSQGDRGRIYGYTF. In nucleotides, the CDR3 is TGCGCCAGCAGCCAAGGTGACAGGGGACGGATCTATGGCTACACCTTC.

Points on this clonotype: A read error may explain this, as a much larger clone is one base away. The CDR3 does not close with the conserved phenylalanine or tryptophan, likely indicating a read error. V is TRBV19 and J is TRBJ1-2; unclear D gene. Trimming took 0 bases from V and 4 from J, leaving 12 bases between them. This CDR3 comprises 15 residues. Germline V gene lookup returns CDR1 LNHDA and CDR2 SQIVND (reference sequence). CDR3 nucleotide sequence: TGTGCCAGTAGTATAGATCATGAGAGTACCTATGGCTACACCTTA. It codes for CASSIDHESTYGYTL.

As to this clonotype: A much larger clone is a single base away; this may be a read error. This chain connects TRBV29-1 to TRBJ2-7; 7 nucleotides agree with TRBD2. Germline loops: CDR1 SQVTM, CDR2 ANQGSEA. The CDR3 runs 14 residues. V gave up 5 bases and J gave up 4 bases; unmatched junction bases: 11. CDR3 in DNA: TGCAGCGTTTTGTGCCCAGCGGGATCTTACGAGCAGTACTTC. It translates to CSVLCPAGSYEQYF.

This clonotype was seen just once. The DNA for the CDR3 is TGCAGTGCTAGAGATTCCGGGGACGAGCAGTACTTC. Translated, it gives CSARDSGDEQYF. V usage is TRBV20-1 and J usage is TRBJ2-7, with D tentatively TRBD2 (5 bases). The CDR3 is 12 residues long. V gave up 0 bases and J gave up 5 bases, with 8 bases separating them. Germline-derived CDR1 and CDR2 are DFQATT and SNEGSKA (reference sequence).

The chain couples TRBV7-9 to TRBJ2-7; D might be TRBD1 or TRBD2, each matching 5 bases. The CDR3 has 15 amino acids. Germline V gene data show CDR1 as SEHNR and CDR2 as FQNEAQ (reference sequence). The V and J ends lost 4 bases and 0 bases respectively, with 13 bases between them. CDR3 nucleotides: TGTGCCAGCAGCTACACCGGGACCCGCTCCTACGAGCAGTACTTC. Amino acid sequence: CASSYTGTRSYEQYF.

This clonotype was seen at least ten times. The chain joins TRBV20-1 to TRBJ2-5; D might be TRBD2 (5 bases). Trimming stripped 6 bases from V and 9 bases from J, with 20 bases between. The germline CDR1 and CDR2 sequences are DFQATT and SNEGSKA (reference sequence). The CDR3 loop spans 13 amino acids. As DNA, the CDR3 is TGCAGTGCCCAGTCGCACGGCCAGGAGGCCCAGTACTTC. It yields the protein CSAQSHGQEAQYF.

This clonotype was seen just once. The V and J genes are TRBV7-2 and TRBJ1-2; D is uncertain. The CDR3 loop spans 15 amino acids. Germline CDR1 reads SGHTA; CDR2 reads FQGNSA. V was shortened by 0 bases and J by 8 bases, with 16 bases between the two germline ends. In nucleotides, the CDR3 is TGTGCCAGCAGCTTAGCCTCTTGGACCCGGGTCGGCTACACCTTC. Encoded protein: CASSLASWTRVGYTF.

This clonotype was observed a handful of times. V is TRBV7-2 and J is TRBJ1-1, with D maybe TRBD1 (5 bases). Germline values: CDR1 SGHTA, CDR2 FQGNSA. This CDR3 is 17 amino acids long. V was shortened by 5 bases and J by 1 base, with 20 bases between the two germline ends. The CDR3 DNA is TGTGCCAGCAGCCAAGACAGAGGCAGGGCTGGGAACACTGAAGCTTTCTTT. Its translation: CASSQDRGRAGNTEAFF.

The chain links TRBV12-3 or TRBV12-4 to TRBJ1-1; D ambiguous. The V end was cut by 4 bases, the J end by 6 bases, with 12 bases between. The CDR3 consists of 13 residues. The CDR3 here is CASSSGGIAEAFF. CDR3 nucleotides: TGTGCCAGCAGTTCAGGAGGCATCGCTGAAGCTTTCTTT.

This clonotype showed up just a few times. This chain links TRBV4-3 with TRBJ2-5; 8 bases match TRBD1. V shed 0 bases, J shed 4 bases, and the junction held 7 bases outside the gene matches. Germline lookup yields CDR1 LGHNA and CDR2 YSLEER. The CDR3 has 16 residues. The CDR3 nucleotides read TGCGCCAGCAGCCAAGATCTCGGACAGGGCGGAGAGACCCAGTACTTC. Translation gives CASSQDLGQGGETQYF.

The chain couples TRBV7-8 to TRBJ1-6; tentative D call: TRBD1 (5 bases). V gave up 5 bases and J gave up 5 bases, with 7 bases separating them. The CDR3 is 13 amino acids. CDR1 and CDR2 (germline): SGHVS, FQNEAQ. CDR3 in DNA: TGTGCCAGCAGCGACAGCAATAATTCACCCCTCCACTTT. Translated, it gives CASSDSNNSPLHF.

This clonotype has just a few counts. The V and J genes are TRBV20-1 and TRBJ2-5, with 8 bases fitting TRBD2. Germline V gene sequence: CDR1 DFQATT, CDR2 SNEGSKA (reference sequence). V trimming: 5 bases; J trimming: 5 bases; junction bases outside the gene matches: 7. The CDR3 runs to 13 residues. The CDR3 protein is CSAQREGRETQYF. The CDR3 nucleotides are TGCAGTGCTCAACGGGAGGGAAGGGAGACCCAGTACTTC.